This T cell receptor (beta chain) was sequenced for a study of blood T cell repertoires in COVID-19 (dated by TCRdb to between 2020 and 2021). For context, the study as a whole: Samples from collaborators originated in the United States, Italy and Spain and spanned both the acute and convalescent phases of COVID-19. Sample metadata almost always included a de-identified subject ID, COVID-19 status, age in years and sex. Samples came from the ongoing ImmuneRACE study (first 160 participants) plus 1,254 subjects from 6 global collaborators. The repertoires were released in a freely available public database intended as a resource for research on the immune response to SARS-CoV-2. Where available, HLA class I and class II types were taken from metadata supplied by the sample provider and were not determined by assay-based typing. Subjects who had been exposed to COVID-19, were actively infected with it, or had recovered from it provided the deeply sampled blood TCRbeta repertoires that made up the dataset. The material from the prospective study consisted of cDNA or gDNA derived from T cells, B-cell-depleted T cells, or PBMCs. Study-level results and caveats: How much clinical and demographic metadata was included differed by source and by participant, and the metadata was provided uncurated.

The immunoSEQ Assay, a bias-controlled multiplex PCR, was used to amplify TCRbeta CDR3 regions from genomic DNA. As for the original processing: The number of nucleated cells in each sample was estimated from the amplification of reference gene primers within the assay. To quantify the absolute abundance of each unique TCRbeta CDR3 rearrangement, sequence reads were collapsed and filtered. For each sample, productive Simpson clonality was calculated as the square root of Simpson's diversity index over productive rearrangements. What TCRdb holds here is the immuneACCESS table cut down to in-frame rearrangements. Part of the clones is not present; checked against another copy, under half of the missing clones reflect an unresolved V gene, and the others are unexplained. V and J calls and clone size follow that table, whereas D and trimming were derived from the DNA. The sample records 150,000 or so clones, over 80% of which are singletons. The top ten constitute 4.4% of the sample.

Participants in the prospective study were enrolled through a virtual design, were aged roughly 18 to 100 years, and lived in some 24 United States geographic areas. In the prospective study, cohorts were assigned on the basis of participant-reported clinical history obtained from a screening survey and a study questionnaire. Recovered participants in ImmuneRACE Cohort 3 were defined as having two consecutive negative NP/OP PCR tests, clearance from a healthcare professional, or resolution of symptoms. Mobile phlebotomists in the prospective study collected whole blood, serum and a nasopharyngeal or oropharyngeal swab from every participant. Additional blood draws and questionnaires over an approximately two-month period could optionally be provided by prospective study participants. Prospective study blood samples were shipped either frozen or at room temperature before DNA extraction. A note on this clone: Which antigen it targets is not known. Base qualities are not provided; no much larger clone lies one nucleotide away.

Sequencing was done on a sample of PBMCs or T cells enriched from blood (not recorded which). This clonotype was sampled from a woman aged 50 to 65 who had recovered from COVID-19.

The CDR3 amino acid sequence is: CASGITGTDYGYTF. The sequenced DNA is TGTGCCAGCGGCATAACCGGGACAGATTATGGCTACACCTTC. The sequence links TRBV3-1 (or the pseudogene TRBV3-2) to TRBJ1-2; the central 7 bases match TRBD1. For this chain, trimming is 8 bases at the V end and 5 bases at the J end, and the number of junction bases without a gene match is 11. Its CDR3 holds 14 amino acids, cysteine through phenylalanine. CDR3 DNA is the only sequence kept; it has 42 bases, read in frame from the first base. According to the germline V gene (reference sequence), CDR1 reads LGHDT and CDR2 reads YNNKEL.